This T cell receptor beta chain derives from a study of blood T cell repertoires in COVID-19. Study context: Sample material is recorded as cDNA or gDNA derived from T cells, B-cell-depleted T cells, or PBMCs.

The V gene lost 3 bases and the J gene lost 2 bases, with 16 bases spanning the gap. This CDR3 region has 15 residues. Germline CDR1 and CDR2: GTSNPN and SVGIG (reference sequence). Produced via immunoSEQ multiplex PCR; TCRdb's table is partial and in-frame only. The sample comprises 90,000 or so clones, about 87% of which are singletons, and around 1.1% rests with the top ten. This clone occurred once. Sequencing was done on a sample of peripheral blood. The clonotype was recovered from a human donor in a cohort sampled during active COVID-19. The chain is built from TRBV30 and TRBJ1-1; tentatively, D is TRBD1 (6 bases). CDR3 DNA sequence: TGTGCCTGGAGCTCCGAGACAGGCGGAAACACTGAAGCTTTCTTT. It codes for CAWSSETGGNTEAFF.